Sequencing of this T cell receptor beta chain was carried out in a study of tumor and adjacent non-tumor tissue in lung cancer (dated by TCRdb to the late 2010s). Regarding the study in general: Patients with adenocarcinoma (roughly 12), squamous cell carcinoma (2) and small cell lung cancer (1) were included in the cohort. The 15 enrolled patients, of whom some 10 were men and 5 were women, were aged roughly 30 to 85 years and were diagnosed with TNM stage I to III disease. In total, sequencing yielded 95 million to 150 million productive TCRbeta reads, which works out to an average of around 4.2 million reads per sample. Bulk TCRbeta repertoires were compared between lung tumor tissue and matched distant non-tumor lung tissue obtained from fewer than 18 lung cancer patients. For each patient, one tumor sample and one normal lung sample were taken, giving about 31 paired specimens that underwent TCRbeta CDR3 sequencing. The paper's findings and limits, for the study overall: Because peripheral blood was not sequenced, blood TCRbeta repertoires in the lung cancer patients of the study were not examined. Tumor tissue showed significantly higher TCR diversity (inverse Simpson) than normal lung tissue, at around 450 vs 150 (P = 0.0075, Mann-Whitney U test). Younger patients had significantly higher TCR diversity, and higher tumor TCR diversity was associated with shorter overall and disease-free survival. The sequencing platform is not named in the methods, and unique molecular identifiers are not mentioned. Only around 14 patients were in the cohort, and the authors stated that larger samples and more detailed clinical data are needed. A significantly larger cumulative share of the repertoire was made up by the top 100 clones in normal lung than in tumor tissue.

Measured from the cysteine to the phenylalanine, the CDR3 is 15 residues long. Only the CDR3 region is kept as DNA, spanning 45 bases read in frame from base 1. Per the germline V gene, SGHAT is the CDR1 and FQNNGV is the CDR2. Library preparation was by multiplex PCR. The run used an Illumina HiSeq 2500. TCRbeta libraries were built by three rounds of nested PCR using primers (Table S4), following protocols modified from ARM-PCR. Before sequencing, PCR products of 200-500 bp were excised from the gel and purified with the QIAquick gel extraction kit. Per the original workflow: Trimmomatic was used to clean the reads, FLASH merged the cleaned reads into complete CDR3 sequences, and MiTCR assigned the sequences to V(D)J germline segments. Clonal diversity was calculated as the inverse Simpson's index using VDJtools. Productive reads were defined as in-frame sequences without a premature stop codon. The public reads were reprocessed in TCRdb via fastp at Q25 and MiXCR, keeping in-frame beta chains. A single entry per CDR3 protein holds the most common genes and DNA from its merged rows. TCRdb's processing, not the authors' own work, is the source of the V and J calls. Here the sample has about 76,000 distinct CDR3 sequences; more than 80% occur a single time. In total, the top ten clones hold about 54% of the sample.

Concerning this clonotype itself: It has no known antigen specificity. One base away there is no much larger clone; base qualities are not given.

Bulk unsorted tissue served as the source for RNA extraction, and RNA quality was assessed using a NanoDrop ND-1000 and an Agilent 2100. Distant non-tumor tissue taken more than 3 cm from the tumor edge was used as the normal lung sample. The donors were newly diagnosed lung cancer patients admitted for thoracic surgery in China from August to November 2014 who had not received prior chemotherapy. The study excluded patients who had received radiotherapy or chemotherapy before or who had another cancer at the same time. Surgical tissue pieces of roughly 1-2.2 cm3 were preserved in RNAlater solution and stored at -80 °C until use.

Material: distant non-tumor lung tissue. The sequence joins TRBV11-2 to TRBJ1-2; TRBD1 lines up with 10 middle nucleotides. The sequence came from a man aged 55 to 70 with non-small cell lung cancer. The nucleotide sequence is given as TGTGTCAGTAGCGGACCGGGACAGGGGATCTATGGCTACACCTTC. It encodes CVSSGPGQGIYGYTF.